The T cell receptor beta chain under discussion was sequenced for a study of cytomegalovirus exposure and HLA in healthy donors. This clone has a handful of counts. Antigen unknown. It was with 60 Vbeta and 13 Jbeta primers that the PCR ran. Here immunoSEQ multiplex PCR was the method, and the copy in TCRdb shows in-frame clones only, minus some. The sample lists around 190,000 clones, around three quarters occurring once. The study's findings and limits: Data from an earlier analysis indicated that most TCR beta V segments were productive either about 90% or about 30% of the time. In vitro testing confirmed a few CMV-associated chains as specific for CMV antigens. Overall, approximately 150 TCR beta chains were annotated as cytomegalovirus-associated.

This TCR was recovered from a woman in her 30s in good health and CMV-seropositive. Material for sequencing was PBMCs.

CDR3 bases: TGTGCCAGCAGCTTAGCCTCGGAGGGGCTTTGGGAGCAGTACTTC. This gives the protein CASSLASEGLWEQYF. V is TRBV11-3 and J is TRBJ2-7; TRBD2 is a possible D gene (6 bases). Germline V lookup: CDR1 SGHNT, CDR2 YENEEA. The CDR3 has 15 residues. Trimming shortened V by 1 base and J by 7 bases, and 17 bases separated the two germline ends.